The TCR beta chain described here comes from a study of a mutant IDH1 vaccine in newly diagnosed glioma (dated by TCRdb to about 2021). The study in broad terms: The roughly 35 treated patients were approximately 62% male and 37.5% female, with a mean age of approximately 40 years. Peripheral blood samples were drawn at six visits, namely V03 (baseline), V05, V07, V10, V12 and V13. Before enrollment, patients had received standard therapy of radiotherapy alone, temozolomide alone, or radiochemotherapy with temozolomide; most received the combination. Longitudinal TCRB deep sequencing was done for about two dozen treated patients, wherever samples were available for exploratory analyses. The paper as a whole reports these results and caveats: Selection of PBMC samples for TCRB deep sequencing was based on availability. The authors noted that analyses of patient blood samples could not be reproduced because of sample limitations. Immune responses induced by the vaccine were seen in over 90% of patients across multiple MHC alleles. Changes in the top peripheral T cell clonotypes picked up by TCRB sequencing did not appear to be linked to pseudoprogression.

CDR3 length: 16 amino acids, cysteine to phenylalanine. Only the CDR3 region is kept as DNA, spanning 48 bases read in frame from base 1. The CDR1 and CDR2 encoded by the germline V gene are SGHRS and YFSETQ. Germline trimming amounts to 4 bases on V and 10 bases on J, with 11 as the count of junction bases outside the gene matches. Explained via the paper, the time point label denotes: baseline, week 1 (first vaccination visit). The meaning of the sample's treatment or condition label: pre-vaccination baseline after standard-of-care therapy. All donors had newly diagnosed IDH1-mutant astrocytomas of WHO grade 3 or 4 that showed loss of nuclear ATRX. The samples were drawn from NOA16, a multicentre, single-arm, open-label phase I trial in Germany that tested a mutant IDH1 peptide vaccine in humans for the first time. Blood drawn at visit V03 was used as the baseline sample for immunogenicity testing. Genomic DNA for TCRB sequencing was extracted from EDTA blood using the DNeasy Blood and Tissue Kit.

Libraries came from the immunoSEQ multiplex PCR assay. Following the manufacturer's protocol, the hsTCRB Kit was used to amplify rearranged TCR beta chain sequences. Sequencing of TCRB libraries was carried out on an Illumina MiSeq. As for the original processing: The kit vendor's proprietary platform handled demultiplexing, trimming and gene mapping. Here the immuneACCESS table is served through TCRdb, limited to in-frame sequences with V and J called. Missing clones are a known gap in these copies; in checked studies unresolved V genes cover under half, and the rest lacks a known reason. That table furnishes V, J and clone size, whereas the DNA furnished D and trimming. The sample contains fewer than 100,000 clones, 85% to 90% of them found a single time. Roughly 0.58% of the sample is held by the ten biggest clonotypes. As concerns this clone: No antigen is known for it. Per-base qualities were not stored, and no clone one base away is much larger.

The chain is encoded by TRBV5-1 joined to TRBJ2-1, with 13 bases aligning to TRBD2. This TCR was sampled from a woman aged 45-60 years with glioma. The source material was PBMCs, sampled from a glioma patient treated with radiotherapy, temozolomide or both. The DNA sequence is TGCGCCAGCAGCGCACTCCCGGGACTAGCGGGAAGGGAGCAGTTCTTC. It codes for CASSALPGLAGREQFF.